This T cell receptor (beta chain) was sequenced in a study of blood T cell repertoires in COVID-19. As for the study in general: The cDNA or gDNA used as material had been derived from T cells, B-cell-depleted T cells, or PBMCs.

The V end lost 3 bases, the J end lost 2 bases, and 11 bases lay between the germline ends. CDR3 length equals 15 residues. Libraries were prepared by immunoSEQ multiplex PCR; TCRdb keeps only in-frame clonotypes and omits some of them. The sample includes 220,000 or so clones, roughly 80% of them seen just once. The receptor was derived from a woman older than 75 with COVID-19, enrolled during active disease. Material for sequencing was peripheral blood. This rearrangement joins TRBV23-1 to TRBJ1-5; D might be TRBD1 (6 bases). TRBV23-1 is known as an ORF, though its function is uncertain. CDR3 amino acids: CASSHDRSRNQPQHF. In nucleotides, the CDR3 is TGCGCCAGCAGTCATGACAGGTCCCGCAATCAGCCCCAGCATTTT.